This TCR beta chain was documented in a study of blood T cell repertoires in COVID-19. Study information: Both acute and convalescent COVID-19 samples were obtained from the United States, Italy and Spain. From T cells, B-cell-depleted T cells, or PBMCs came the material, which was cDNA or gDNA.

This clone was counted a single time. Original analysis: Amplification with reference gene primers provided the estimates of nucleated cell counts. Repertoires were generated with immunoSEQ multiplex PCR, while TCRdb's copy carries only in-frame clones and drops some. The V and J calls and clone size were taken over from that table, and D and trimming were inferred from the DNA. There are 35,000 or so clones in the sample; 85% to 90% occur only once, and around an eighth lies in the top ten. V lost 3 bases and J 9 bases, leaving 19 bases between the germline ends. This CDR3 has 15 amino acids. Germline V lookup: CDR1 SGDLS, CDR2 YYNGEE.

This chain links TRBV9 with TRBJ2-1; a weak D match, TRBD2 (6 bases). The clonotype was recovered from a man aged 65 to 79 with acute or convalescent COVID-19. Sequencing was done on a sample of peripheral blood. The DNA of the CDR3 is TGTGCCAGCAGCGATCTAACTAGCTATCCCGCTGAGCAGTTCTTC. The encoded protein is CASSDLTSYPAEQFF.